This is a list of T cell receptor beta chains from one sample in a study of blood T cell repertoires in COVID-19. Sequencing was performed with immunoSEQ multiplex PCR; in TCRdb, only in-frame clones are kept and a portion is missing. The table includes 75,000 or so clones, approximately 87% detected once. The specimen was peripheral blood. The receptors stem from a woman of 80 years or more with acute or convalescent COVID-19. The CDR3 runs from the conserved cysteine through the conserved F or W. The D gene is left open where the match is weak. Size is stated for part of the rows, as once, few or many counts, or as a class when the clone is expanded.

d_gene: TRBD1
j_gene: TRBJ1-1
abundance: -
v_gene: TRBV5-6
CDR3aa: CASSRDRAREAFF
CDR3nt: TGTGCCAGCAGCCGAGACAGGGCCCGAGAAGCTTTCTTT

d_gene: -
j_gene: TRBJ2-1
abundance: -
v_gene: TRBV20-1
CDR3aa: CSARRGIEQFF
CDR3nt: TGCAGTGCTAGACGCGGTATTGAGCAGTTCTTC

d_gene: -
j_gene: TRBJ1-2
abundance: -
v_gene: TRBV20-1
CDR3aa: CSGRFEEGYTF
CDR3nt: TGCAGTGGCCGTTTTGAGGAGGGCTACACCTTC

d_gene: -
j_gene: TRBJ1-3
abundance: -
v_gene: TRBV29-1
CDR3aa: CSVGLTGIGNTIYF
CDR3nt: TGCAGCGTTGGTCTCACGGGAATTGGAAACACCATATATTTT

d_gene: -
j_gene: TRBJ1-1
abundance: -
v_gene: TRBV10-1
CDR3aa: CASSSEGRSTEAFF
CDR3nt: TGCGCCAGCAGTTCGGAGGGGAGGTCCACTGAAGCTTTCTTT

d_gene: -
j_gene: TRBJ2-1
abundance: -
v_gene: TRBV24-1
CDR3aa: CATSDLRQAHNEQFF
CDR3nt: TGTGCCACCAGTGACCTACGACAGGCCCACAATGAGCAGTTCTTC

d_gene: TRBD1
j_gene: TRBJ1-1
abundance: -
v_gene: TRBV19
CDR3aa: CASSVQGAGTEAFF
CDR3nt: TGTGCCAGTAGCGTGCAGGGGGCGGGCACTGAAGCTTTCTTT

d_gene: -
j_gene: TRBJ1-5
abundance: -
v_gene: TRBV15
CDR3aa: CATSLNRVSQPQHF
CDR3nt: TGTGCCACCAGCTTGAACAGGGTGAGTCAGCCCCAGCATTTT

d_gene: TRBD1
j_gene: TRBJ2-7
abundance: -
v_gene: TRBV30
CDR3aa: CAWSDKGQGSYEQYF
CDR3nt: TGTGCCTGGAGTGATAAGGGACAGGGCTCCTACGAGCAGTACTTC

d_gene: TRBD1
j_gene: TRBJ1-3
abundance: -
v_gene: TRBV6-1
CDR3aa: CASSERGRGQYGNTIYF
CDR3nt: TGTGCCAGCAGTGAAAGGGGAAGGGGGCAATATGGAAACACCATATATTTT

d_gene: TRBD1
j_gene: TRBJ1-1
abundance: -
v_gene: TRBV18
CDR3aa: CASSLRDITGGTEAFF
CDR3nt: TGTGCCAGCTCACTTCGAGATATTACAGGGGGCACTGAAGCTTTCTTT

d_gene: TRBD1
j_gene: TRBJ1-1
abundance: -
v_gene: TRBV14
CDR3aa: CASSPRQGSMNTEAFF
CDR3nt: TGTGCCAGCAGCCCCAGACAGGGGTCAATGAACACTGAAGCTTTCTTT

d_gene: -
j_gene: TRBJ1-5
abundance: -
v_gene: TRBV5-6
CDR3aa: CASSKYREFQPQHF
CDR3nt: TGTGCCAGCAGCAAATACAGGGAATTTCAGCCCCAGCATTTT

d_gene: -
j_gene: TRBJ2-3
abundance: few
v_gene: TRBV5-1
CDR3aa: CASSSGAGGLLGDTQYF
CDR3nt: TGCGCCAGCAGCTCCGGGGCAGGGGGGTTACTAGGAGATACGCAGTATTTT

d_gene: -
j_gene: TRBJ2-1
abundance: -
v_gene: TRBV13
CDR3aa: CASNHNHRVNEQFF
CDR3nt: TGTGCCAGCAACCACAATCACAGGGTAAATGAGCAGTTCTTC

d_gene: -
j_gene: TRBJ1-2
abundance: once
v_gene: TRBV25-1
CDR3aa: CASSEVGGGIGYGYTF
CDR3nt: TGTGCCAGCAGTGAAGTGGGTGGGGGCATAGGGTATGGCTACACCTTC

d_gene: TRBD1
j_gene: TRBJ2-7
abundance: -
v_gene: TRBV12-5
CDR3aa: CASGLADRGLQYF
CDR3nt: TGTGCTAGTGGTTTGGCGGACAGGGGGCTGCAGTACTTC

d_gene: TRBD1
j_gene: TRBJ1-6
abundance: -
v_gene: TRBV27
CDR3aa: CASSLIPTGKSSSYNSPLHF
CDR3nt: TGTGCCAGCAGTTTAATCCCGACAGGGAAATCGAGCTCCTATAATTCACCCCTCCACTTT

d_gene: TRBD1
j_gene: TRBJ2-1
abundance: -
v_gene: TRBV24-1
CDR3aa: CATSDPGTGGYEQFF
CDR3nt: TGTGCCACCAGTGATCCCGGGACAGGGGGCTATGAGCAGTTCTTC

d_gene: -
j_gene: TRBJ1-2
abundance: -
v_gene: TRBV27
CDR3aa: CASSLSRSQGEGYTF
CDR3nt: TGTGCCAGCAGTTTATCCCGGTCCCAAGGAGAGGGCTACACCTTC

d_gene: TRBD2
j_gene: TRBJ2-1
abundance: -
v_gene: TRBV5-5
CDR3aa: CASSAPTSGSNEQFF
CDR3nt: TGTGCCAGCAGCGCCCCGACTAGCGGGAGCAATGAGCAGTTCTTC

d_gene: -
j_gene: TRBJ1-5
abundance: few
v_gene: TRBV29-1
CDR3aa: CSAAAGPDQPQHF
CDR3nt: TGCAGCGCTGCGGCGGGGCCCGATCAGCCCCAGCATTTT

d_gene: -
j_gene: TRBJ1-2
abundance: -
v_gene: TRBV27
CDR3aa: CASSPGFQTVNYGYTF
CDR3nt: TGTGCCAGCAGCCCCGGGTTCCAGACGGTGAACTATGGCTACACCTTC

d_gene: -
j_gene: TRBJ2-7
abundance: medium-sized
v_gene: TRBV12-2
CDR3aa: CASHRVAGGTSYEQYF
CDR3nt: -

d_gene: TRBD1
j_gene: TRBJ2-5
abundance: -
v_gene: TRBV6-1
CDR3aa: CASSESRQGIKETQYF
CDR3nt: TGTGCCAGCAGTGAAAGTCGACAGGGTATCAAAGAGACCCAGTACTTC

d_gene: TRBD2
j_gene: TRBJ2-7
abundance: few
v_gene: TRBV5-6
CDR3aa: CASSLAVAGGPYEQYF
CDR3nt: TGTGCCAGCAGCTTGGCCGTGGCGGGAGGGCCCTACGAGCAGTACTTC

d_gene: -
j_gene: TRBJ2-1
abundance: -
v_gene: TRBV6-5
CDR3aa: CASTRLGYNEQFF
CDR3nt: TGTGCCAGCACCAGACTAGGTTACAATGAGCAGTTCTTC

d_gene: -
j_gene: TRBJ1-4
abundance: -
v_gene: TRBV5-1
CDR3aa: CASSLKPEKLFF
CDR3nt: TGCGCCAGCAGCCTTAAGCCGGAAAAACTGTTTTTT

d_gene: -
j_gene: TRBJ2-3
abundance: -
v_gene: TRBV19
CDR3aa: CASSRTVTDTQYF
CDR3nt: TGTGCCAGTAGTAGGACAGTCACAGATACGCAGTATTTT

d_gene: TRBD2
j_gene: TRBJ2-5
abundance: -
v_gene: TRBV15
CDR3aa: CATSSRGLAAWETQYF
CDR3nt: TGTGCCACCAGCTCCCGGGGACTAGCGGCGTGGGAGACCCAGTACTTC

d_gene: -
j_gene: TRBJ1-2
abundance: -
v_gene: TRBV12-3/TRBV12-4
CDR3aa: CASSQTQDYGYTF
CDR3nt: TGTGCCAGCAGCCAGACCCAGGACTATGGCTACACCTTC